This T cell receptor beta chain was sequenced for a study of blood T cell repertoires in COVID-19. Overall study: T cells, B-cell-depleted T cells, or PBMCs provided the cDNA or gDNA that served as material.

V gave up 3 bases and J gave up 5 bases, with 8 bases separating them. The CDR3 is 13 amino acids. Germline V gene lookup returns CDR1 LNHDA and CDR2 SQIVND (reference sequence). This clone was detected only once. Produced via immunoSEQ multiplex PCR; TCRdb's table is partial and in-frame only. Of hundreds of thousands of clones listed, about 87% are singletons. The rearrangement uses TRBV19 and TRBJ1-5; D ambiguous. Sequenced material: peripheral blood. The TCR originated in a man in his 70s with acute or convalescent COVID-19. This CDR3 reads CASSMAEYQPQHF. CDR3 sequence (DNA): TGTGCCAGTAGTATGGCAGAATATCAGCCCCAGCATTTT. The full variable domain, completed using reference TRBV19 and TRBJ1-5, is DGGITQSPKYLFRKEGQNVTLSCEQNLNHDAMYWYRQDPGQGLRLIYYSQIVNDFQKGDIAEGYSVSREKKESFPLTVTSAQKNPTAFYLCASSMAEYQPQHFGDGTRLSIL.